The source of this T cell receptor beta chain is a study of T cell changes during pregnancy in multiple sclerosis. Germline V gene lookup returns CDR1 LNHDA and CDR2 SQIVND (reference sequence). This CDR3 contains 16 residues. Trimming at V came to 3 bases and at J to 1 base, leaving 6 bases not matched to a gene. This clone was seen once. The table came from immunoSEQ multiplex PCR; TCRdb's copy has only in-frame clones and leaves some out. The sample lists tens of thousands of clones; around 93% were seen once. The sequence derives from a female donor in good health, enrolled as a control in a pregnancy study. The input for sequencing was peripheral blood, taken in the second trimester of pregnancy. The gene calls are TRBV19 and TRBJ1-1, with TRBD1 matching 9 bases. The DNA of the CDR3 is TGTGCCAGTAGTATGAGGACAGGGGAGGGGAACACTGAAGCTTTCTTT. Amino acids: CASSMRTGEGNTEAFF.